This passage covers 5 T cell receptor beta chains from one sample sequenced in a study of blood T cell repertoires in COVID-19. Generated by immunoSEQ multiplex PCR, the TCRdb table keeps only in-frame clones and is missing some. This sample has approximately 230,000 clones; about 90% occur once, and the top ten carry about 6.9%. Sequencing used PBMCs or T cells enriched from blood (not recorded which). The origin of the receptors is a woman aged 30 to 39 with acute COVID-19.

The rearrangement joins TRBV6-5 to TRBJ2-3; D is perhaps TRBD2 (7 bases). CDR1 and CDR2 (germline): MNHEY, SVGAGI. Trimming left V 8 bases short and J 7 bases short, with 19 bases between. This CDR3 is 14 amino acids long. CDR3: CASAMGGQVNTQYF. In DNA form, the CDR3 reads TGTGCCAGCGCAATGGGGGGGCAGGTAAATACGCAGTATTTT.

There are a few counts of this clone. The rearrangement joins TRBV3-1 (or the pseudogene TRBV3-2) to TRBJ1-4; the D is unclear. CDR3 size: 15 residues. The germline V gene encodes CDR1 LGHDT and CDR2 YNNKEL (reference sequence). The V end was cut by 5 bases, the J end by 2 bases, with 12 bases between. DNA of the CDR3: TGTGCCAGCAGCTCTGGCTTGCTCACTAATGAAAAACTGTTTTTT. Protein product: CASSSGLLTNEKLFF.

This clone appeared a single time. The J gene is TRBJ2-1, the V gene TRBV2, with D possibly matching TRBD1 (7 bases). The CDR3 covers 16 residues. Trimming shortened V by 7 bases and J by 8 bases, and 24 bases separated the two germline ends. Germline CDR1 and CDR2: SNHLY and FYNNEI. The CDR3 here is CASKKEGARLVDEQFF. CDR3 bases: TGTGCCAGCAAAAAGGAGGGGGCACGGTTGGTAGATGAGCAGTTCTTC. Full variable domain (outside the CDR3, taken from reference TRBV2 and TRBJ2-1): EPEVTQTPSHQVTQMGQEVILRCVPISNHLYFYWYRQILGQKVEFLVSFYNNEISEKSEIFDDQFSVERPDGSNFTLKIRSTKLEDSAMYFCASKKEGARLVDEQFFGPGTRLTVL.

This chain connects TRBV18 to TRBJ1-4, with 7 positions matching TRBD1. This CDR3 has 15 residues. The V segment lost 2 bases and the J segment 12 bases; nucleotides outside the gene matches: 12. Per germline, CDR1 KGHSH and CDR2 LQKENI. The CDR3 sequence: CASSPNEGNRGELFF. Here the CDR3 DNA reads TGTGCCAGCTCACCAAATGAGGGGAACAGGGGAGAACTGTTTTTT.

V and J are TRBV29-1 and TRBJ2-1; 7 nucleotides align to TRBD1. Germline V CDR1 and CDR2: SQVTM, ANQGSEA. This CDR3 spans 14 amino acids. The V gene end was trimmed by 7 bases and the J gene end by 3 bases; junction bases not matched to a gene: 9. CDR3: CSGLQGSSYNEQFF. The CDR3 coding sequence is TGCAGCGGCCTACAGGGGAGTAGCTACAATGAGCAGTTCTTC.